The present T cell receptor (beta chain) was sequenced within a study of post-analysis software for immune sequencing data. Study in general: Progressive-relapsing, secondary progressive and relapsing-remitting multiple sclerosis were among the disease courses included. Points from the study as a whole: Controls had lower frequencies than patients of about 5 TRBV segments, which included TRBV5-6, TRBV5-1 and TRBV20-1. Batch-matched samples strongly co-clustered by F measure. Significantly lower normalized Chao1 diversity was seen in multiple sclerosis patients than in controls.

Looked up from germline, CDR1 is SGHTA and CDR2 is FQGNSA. Trimming pared 0 bases from V and 4 bases from J, leaving 6 bases between. The CDR3 covers 13 residues. With respect to this clonotype: What it recognizes is unknown.

Carried by the TCR beta cDNA libraries were unique molecular identifiers. Each sample of roughly 0.9 to 10 million input T cells yielded 500,000 or so cDNA molecules, so each molecule approximated one T cell. TCRdb reanalysed the PCR reads using MiXCR and keeps one entry per CDR3 protein. Here the sample spans around 400,000 distinct CDR3 sequences, more than 30% being singletons. This chain joins TRBV7-2 and TRBJ1-2; no reliable D call. This receptor was obtained from a girl aged 2-10 years with multiple sclerosis. The specimen was blood. CDR3 sequence (DNA): TGTGCCAGCAGCTTAGCCGGGAGCTATGGCTACACCTTC. It is translated as CASSLAGSYGYTF.